This TCR beta chain was recovered during a study of T-cell memory formation after mild COVID-19. Study-wide results and limits: A subset of responding clones appeared in pre-infection memory, suggesting cross-reactive memory joined. Clones that contracted clustered mainly in CM and EM if CD4+ and in EMRA if CD8+. Contracting clones, day 15 to 85, had balanced CD4/CD8, and later expanders favored CD4+.

The germline V gene encodes CDR1 ENHRY and CDR2 SYGVKD. This CDR3 has 14 amino acids. Trimming took 5 bases from V and 1 from J, leaving 8 bases between them. From the 5' RACE reads, TCRdb called clonotypes with MiXCR, one entry per CDR3 protein. Of fewer than 500,000 distinct CDR3 sequences listed, 20% to 25% are singletons. In regard to this clonotype: What it binds is not known.

This TCR derives from an adult woman who had mild COVID-19 (a few samples of this study predate the infection). Cell type and time point are not known. Source material: PBMCs or a T cell subset sorted from them (not recorded which). V gene TRBV10-3 combines with J gene TRBJ2-2, with D possibly being TRBD1 (6 bases). The CDR3 loop reads CAISSGQNTGELFF. The CDR3 DNA is TGTGCCATCAGTTCGGGACAGAACACCGGGGAGCTGTTTTTT.